The entry below gives a single TCR beta chain sequence along with its context. It lacks a known antigen. The sample belongs to a study of T cells expressing NK-cell markers (dated by TCRdb to the early 2020s). About the study as a whole: Seven to nine donors provided sorted CD3+CD56+NKG2C+, CD3+CD56+NKG2C- and CD3+CD56-NKG2C+ T-cell subsets, whose TCR beta-chain repertoires were profiled. Among the eight sequenced donors, seven were HCMV-seropositive and one was HCMV-seronegative. All eight donors whose samples were sequenced were randomly selected healthy volunteers, three of them men and five women. Sequencing of the libraries produced 2 x 150 bp reads on Illumina HiSeq 2000/2500, MiSeq or NextSeq. Study-wide conclusions, independent of this receptor: Whether the expanded NKG2C-expressing T cell clones were specific for HCMV antigens was left unclear. In more than five donors, the dominant CD3+CD56+NKG2C+ clonotypes were found to rank among the top 10 CD8+ clonotypes and to make up 1.0-7.0% of CD8+ T cells. Those dominant clonotypes were again the most abundant among CD3+CD56-NKG2C+ cells in a handful of donors, at roughly 28.3-60.1%.

A commercial ELISA kit detecting HCMV-specific IgG in serum was used to determine HCMV serostatus. Ficoll density gradient centrifugation was used to isolate peripheral blood mononuclear cells from blood. From the cysteine through the phenylalanine, the CDR3 covers 17 amino acids. The record lacks a DNA sequence. In the germline V gene (reference sequence), CDR1 corresponds to DFQATT and CDR2 to SNEGSKA. The sequencing machine was an Illumina HiSeq 2000. The TCR beta cDNA libraries were made using 5'RACE template switching, a step that added both a universal primer site and unique molecular identifiers. cDNA synthesis was primed from the TCR beta constant segment and was followed by two successive PCR amplification steps. The authors' analysis ran thus. Reads were demultiplexed and grouped by UMI with MIGEC, and clonotypes were assembled and quantified with MiTCR. To exclude erroneous sequences, any TCR cDNA sequence not supported by at least two reads was discarded. The tcR package was used for downstream repertoire analysis, with clonotypes matched between fractions based on CDR3 nucleotide sequence plus V segment. VDJmatch was used to annotate antigen specificity against VDJdb, with one amino acid substitution allowed in CDR3. After the reads were reprocessed by TCRdb, one entry was made per CDR3 protein sequence, with no DNA. The V and J calls shown here were made by TCRdb, not taken from the authors' results. The table of this sample itemizes about 410,000 distinct CDR3 sequences. The ten largest make up about 10% of the sample.

This clonotype originated in a woman between 45 and 65 years old in good health. Donor details come from another sample of the same person, matched by shared clones. The chain is encoded by TRBV20-1 joined to TRBJ1-5; the TCRdb call, TRBD1, lacks DNA for checking. Material: blood T cells: a sorted CD56 or NKG2C T cell subset, CD4+ or CD8+ T cells, or bulk PBMC T cells (not recorded which). The CDR3 here reads CSAYTGAGSFRNQPQHF.